This entry lists 24 T cell receptor beta chains sequenced from one sample in a study of T cells in Graves' hyperthyroidism and ophthalmopathy. Amplification of TCR beta CDR3 regions was performed using RNA transcripts as template. HTBI primers were used for first-round RT-PCR of the TCR CDR3. TCRdb recomputed calls from the multiplex PCR reads with MiXCR, one row per CDR3 protein. The sample yields around 620,000 distinct CDR3 sequences, 35% to 55% seen once. The sequenced sample was peripheral blood or thyroid tissue (not recorded which). Receptor source: an adult woman with Graves' disease, either hyperthyroidism or ophthalmopathy (not recorded which).

The CDR3 protein is CSASTEQELFF. Here the CDR3 DNA reads TGCAGTGCTTCCACAGAGCAGGAGCTGTTTTTT. V usage is TRBV20-1 and J usage is TRBJ2-2; D gene unclear. Trimming removed 5 bases from V and 10 bases from J, with 11 bases in between. CDR1 and CDR2 from the germline V gene are DFQATT and SNEGSKA (reference sequence). This CDR3 is built from 11 residues.

This clonotype appeared many times. The V and J genes are TRBV9 and TRBJ2-5, with TRBD1 matching over 7 bases. The junction had 7 bases not matched to a gene; V was cut back by 3 bases and J by 2 bases. CDR3 length: 15 amino acids. Germline CDR1 SGDLS, CDR2 YYNGEE. As DNA, the CDR3 is TGTGCCAGCAGCGCCGTACAGGGGCCACAAGAGACCCAGTACTTC. It is translated as CASSAVQGPQETQYF. The full variable domain, with the rest looked up from reference TRBV9 and TRBJ2-5, is DSGVTQTPKHLITATGQRVTLRCSPRSGDLSVYWYQQSLDQGLQFLIQYYNGEERAKGNILERFSAQQFPDLHSELNLSSLELGDSALYFCASSAVQGPQETQYFGPGTRLLVL.

There are many counts of this clonotype. V gene TRBV6-1 combines with J gene TRBJ1-5; 9 nucleotides line up with TRBD1. The CDR3 has 15 residues. Germline CDR1 is MNHNS and CDR2 is SASEGT. V lost 8 bases and J lost 8; bases outside the gene matches: 13. In nucleotides, the CDR3 is TGTGCCAGCCAAGCTACAGGGGGCATAAGGGAGCCCCAGCATTTT. It specifies CASQATGGIREPQHF.

V gene TRBV7-3 combines with J gene TRBJ2-7; 9 bases map to TRBD1. V lost 4 bases and J lost 3; bases outside the gene matches: 7. CDR3 length: 15 amino acids. Germline CDR1 is SGHTA and CDR2 is FQGTGA. In nucleotides, the CDR3 is TGTGCCAGCAGCTGGGACAGGGATAAAGGCTACGAGCAGTACTTC. Protein product: CASSWDRDKGYEQYF.

The gene calls are TRBV6-1 and TRBJ1-2; D call uncertain. In germline, CDR1 is MNHNS, CDR2 SASEGT. The CDR3 is made up of 14 amino acids. CDR3 DNA sequence: TGTGCTAGAGTATCGGACTACAATAACTATGGCTACACCTTC. Amino acid sequence: CARVSDYNNYGYTF.

The rearrangement joins TRBV20-1 to TRBJ2-7; maybe TRBD2 (6 bases). Trimming removed 0 bases at V and 2 bases at J, with 14 bases between. This CDR3 comprises 15 residues. Germline V gene data show CDR1 as DFQATT and CDR2 as SNEGSKA (reference sequence). CDR3 sequence reads: CSARDPSGTAYEQYF. The CDR3 coding sequence is TGCAGTGCTAGAGACCCCTCGGGGACTGCCTACGAGCAGTACTTC.

This clonotype was detected once. CDR3: CASSFRPLSGGYYEQYF. In DNA form, the CDR3 reads TGTGCCAGCAGCTTCCGCCCTCTTAGCGGGGGGTACTACGAGCAGTACTTC. V is TRBV7-2 and J is TRBJ2-7, with 10 bases that match TRBD2. With V trimmed by 3 bases and J by 3 bases, 11 bases remained unmatched. There are 17 residues in the CDR3. In germline, CDR1 is SGHTA, CDR2 FQGNSA.

The J gene is TRBJ1-1, the V gene TRBV12-3 or TRBV12-4; 8 nucleotides match TRBD1. J lost 12 bases, V lost 5 bases, and 11 bases had no gene match. This CDR3 has 13 residues. CDR3 region: CASSDRGRGTSFF. In DNA form, the CDR3 reads TGTGCCAGCAGTGACAGGGGACGCGGGACATCTTTCTTT.

The chain recombines TRBV5-1 with TRBJ1-2, with a tentative D call TRBD1 (5 bases). This CDR3 has 13 residues. Germline CDR1 is SGHRS and CDR2 is YFSETQ. V lost 7 bases and J lost 2, with 12 bases in between. The CDR3 protein is CASRDGSNYGYTF. Here the CDR3 DNA reads TGCGCCAGCCGGGACGGATCGAACTATGGCTACACCTTC.

The chain couples TRBV19 to TRBJ2-6, with D maybe TRBD1 (6 bases). Germline V lookup: CDR1 LNHDA, CDR2 SQIVND (reference sequence). The CDR3 contains 16 residues. The germline V and J ends were trimmed by 6 bases and 1 base, with 13 bases remaining between them. The CDR3 spells CASRTDSLSGANVLTF. CDR3 in DNA: TGTGCCAGTAGAACGGACAGTCTTTCTGGGGCCAACGTCCTGACTTTC.

This clonotype showed up just once. The junction departs from germline at one end; a sequencing error may be responsible. V and J are TRBV7-2 and TRBJ1-2; D not resolved. The CDR3 length is 11 residues. CDR1 is SGHTA, CDR2 FQGNSA, per germline. In DNA form, the CDR3 reads TGTGCCAGCAGCTTAGAGATAGGGCTCGCCTTC. Its translation is CASSLEIGLAF.

Comment on this clonotype: It may be a read error: a sequence one base away is much more abundant. V is TRBV5-1 and J is TRBJ2-5; 8 nucleotides agree with TRBD1. V lost 7 bases and J lost 2; bases outside the gene matches: 10. Germline-derived CDR1 and CDR2 are SGHRS and YFSETQ. The CDR3 runs 15 residues. DNA for the CDR3: TGCGCCAGCGGCCATGGGACAGGACTACAAGAGACCCAGTACTTC. Encoded protein: CASGHGTGLQETQYF.

The chain uses TRBV2 and TRBJ2-7; 9 bases are a match to TRBD1. Germline V CDR1 and CDR2: SNHLY, FYNNEI. The CDR3 runs 12 residues. V dropped 7 bases and J dropped 8; count of bases not matched to a gene: 6. The CDR3 here is CASTTGQGQQYF. In nucleotides, the CDR3 is TGTGCCAGCACTACGGGACAGGGCCAGCAGTACTTC.

The chain has TRBV2 and TRBJ2-7; 10 bases line up with TRBD1. The CDR3 has 13 amino acids. CDR1 and CDR2 from the germline V gene are SNHLY and FYNNEI. V lost 7 bases and J lost 7; bases outside the gene matches: 7. CDR3 loop: CASTGQGMEEQYF. DNA of the CDR3: TGTGCCAGCACGGGACAGGGGATGGAGGAGCAGTACTTC. The variable domain in full, with the rest retrieved from reference TRBV2 and TRBJ2-7, is EPEVTQTPSHQVTQMGQEVILRCVPISNHLYFYWYRQILGQKVEFLVSFYNNEISEKSEIFDDQFSVERPDGSNFTLKIRSTKLEDSAMYFCASTGQGMEEQYFGPGTRLTVT.

This clonotype was seen at least ten times. V gene TRBV25-1 combines with J gene TRBJ2-7; a weak D match, TRBD2 (6 bases). The CDR3 has 12 residues. Germline V lookup: CDR1 MGHDK, CDR2 SYGVNS. Trimming pared 5 bases from V and 5 bases from J, leaving 10 bases between. The CDR3 nucleotides read TGTGCCAGCAGTTTTGCGGGGAACGAGCAGTACTTC. It is translated as CASSFAGNEQYF.

This clonotype has a count of ten or more. The chain joins TRBV7-9 to TRBJ2-5; the match to TRBD2 covers 10 bases. Trimming took 2 bases from V and 4 from J; bases not matched to a gene: 7. The CDR3 has 16 residues. CDR1 is SEHNR, CDR2 FQNEAQ, per germline (reference sequence). The CDR3 loop reads CASSLRSGGLRETQYF. The CDR3 coding sequence is TGTGCCAGCAGCTTACGTAGCGGGGGGTTGAGAGAGACCCAGTACTTC. The full variable domain, its missing parts supplied by reference TRBV7-9 and TRBJ2-5, is DTGVSQNPRHKITKRGQNVTFRCDPISEHNRLYWYRQTLGQGPEFLTYFQNEAQLEKSRLLSDRFSAERPKGSFSTLEIQRTEQGDSAMYLCASSLRSGGLRETQYFGPGTRLLVL.

The J gene is TRBJ1-5, the V gene TRBV20-1, with unresolved D. CDR1 is DFQATT and CDR2 is SNEGSKA in the germline V gene (reference sequence). V was clipped by 0 bases and J by 2 bases, with 5 bases between them. The CDR3 loop spans 13 amino acids. The CDR3, as DNA: TGCAGTGCTAGAGAGGTCGGCAATCAGCCCCAGCATTTT. Protein product: CSAREVGNQPQHF.

The chain uses TRBV10-3 and TRBJ2-7; D call uncertain. Germline CDR1 is ENHRY and CDR2 is SYGVKD. Trimming removed 0 bases from V and 6 bases from J, with 15 bases in between. This CDR3 comprises 15 residues. CDR3 DNA: TGTGCCATCAGTGAGTCGAAAGCTCTGAAGAGCGAGCAGTACTTC. Translating gives CAISESKALKSEQYF.

V gene TRBV5-4 combines with J gene TRBJ2-7, with D tentatively TRBD2 (6 bases). CDR3 length: 14 residues. Germline V gene lookup returns CDR1 SGHNT and CDR2 YYREEE (reference sequence). V shed 5 bases and J shed 5 bases, with 17 bases lying between them. Here the CDR3 reads CASSRGGKRDEQYF. CDR3 DNA sequence: TGTGCCAGCAGTAGGGGCGGGAAAAGGGACGAGCAGTACTTC.

The rearrangement uses TRBV4-2 and TRBJ1-5, with D hard to call. CDR1 is LGHNA and CDR2 is YNFKEQ in the germline V gene. The CDR3 is 14 residues long. V lost 0 bases to trimming and J lost 7 bases, with 10 bases between them. The DNA of the CDR3 is TGTGCCAGCAGCCAAGATCCAAGGCACCAGCCCCAGCATTTT. This sequence encodes CASSQDPRHQPQHF.

CDR3 loop: CASSNRQGGGNQPQHF. In nucleotides, the CDR3 is TGTGCCAGCAGCAACAGGCAGGGCGGTGGCAATCAGCCCCAGCATTTT. This chain uses TRBV7-3 with TRBJ1-5; the D gene is possibly TRBD1 (5 bases). The germline V and J ends were trimmed by 5 bases and 2 bases, with 16 bases remaining between them. The CDR3 contains 16 residues. Germline V gene data show CDR1 as SGHTA and CDR2 as FQGTGA.

This clonotype was seen ten or more times. The V call is TRBV10-3, the J call TRBJ1-1; D not certain. The germline V and J ends were trimmed by 2 bases and 5 bases, with 12 bases remaining between them. This CDR3 is built from 14 residues. Germline CDR1 ENHRY, CDR2 SYGVKD. The CDR3 DNA is TGTGCCATCAGTGAGCCAGGCCGGGGAACTGAAGCTTTCTTT. Translation: CAISEPGRGTEAFF.

This clonotype was detected many times. The genes are TRBV12-3 or TRBV12-4 and TRBJ2-3, with D possibly TRBD2 on 5 matching bases. The CDR3 spans 17 residues. The V end was cut by 6 bases, the J end by 0 bases, with 19 bases between. CDR3 protein: CASSPPARGPSTDTQYF. The CDR3 DNA is TGTGCCAGCAGCCCTCCCGCGAGAGGGCCTAGCACAGATACGCAGTATTTT.

The chain has TRBV24-1 and TRBJ1-2; no firm D call. The germline V gene encodes CDR1 KGHDR and CDR2 SFDVKD. This CDR3 region has 12 residues. DNA for the CDR3: TGTGCTAGCCGACGGACTAACTATGGCTACACCTTC. Residues: CASRRTNYGYTF.